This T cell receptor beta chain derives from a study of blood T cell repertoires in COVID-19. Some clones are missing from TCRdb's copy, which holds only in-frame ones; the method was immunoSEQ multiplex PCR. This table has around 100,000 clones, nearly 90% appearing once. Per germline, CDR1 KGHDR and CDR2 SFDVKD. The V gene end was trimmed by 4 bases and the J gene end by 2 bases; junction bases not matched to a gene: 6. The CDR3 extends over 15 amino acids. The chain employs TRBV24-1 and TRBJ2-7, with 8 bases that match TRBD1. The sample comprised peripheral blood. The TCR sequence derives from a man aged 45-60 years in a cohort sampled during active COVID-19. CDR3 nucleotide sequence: TGTGCCACCAGTGACCTGACAGGGGCAACCTACGAGCAGTACGTC. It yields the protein CATSDLTGATYEQYV.